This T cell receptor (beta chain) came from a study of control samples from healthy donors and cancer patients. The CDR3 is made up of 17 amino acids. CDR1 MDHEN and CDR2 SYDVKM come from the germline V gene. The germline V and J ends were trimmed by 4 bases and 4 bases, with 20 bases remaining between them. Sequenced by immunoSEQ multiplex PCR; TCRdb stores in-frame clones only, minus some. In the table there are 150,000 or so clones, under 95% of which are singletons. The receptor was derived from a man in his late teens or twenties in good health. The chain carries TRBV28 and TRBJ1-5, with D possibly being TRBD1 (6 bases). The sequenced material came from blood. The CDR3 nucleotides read TGTGCCAGCAGTTCCGGGGGGCAGGGAGAAGGAAATCAGCCCCAGCATTTT. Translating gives CASSSGGQGEGNQPQHF.